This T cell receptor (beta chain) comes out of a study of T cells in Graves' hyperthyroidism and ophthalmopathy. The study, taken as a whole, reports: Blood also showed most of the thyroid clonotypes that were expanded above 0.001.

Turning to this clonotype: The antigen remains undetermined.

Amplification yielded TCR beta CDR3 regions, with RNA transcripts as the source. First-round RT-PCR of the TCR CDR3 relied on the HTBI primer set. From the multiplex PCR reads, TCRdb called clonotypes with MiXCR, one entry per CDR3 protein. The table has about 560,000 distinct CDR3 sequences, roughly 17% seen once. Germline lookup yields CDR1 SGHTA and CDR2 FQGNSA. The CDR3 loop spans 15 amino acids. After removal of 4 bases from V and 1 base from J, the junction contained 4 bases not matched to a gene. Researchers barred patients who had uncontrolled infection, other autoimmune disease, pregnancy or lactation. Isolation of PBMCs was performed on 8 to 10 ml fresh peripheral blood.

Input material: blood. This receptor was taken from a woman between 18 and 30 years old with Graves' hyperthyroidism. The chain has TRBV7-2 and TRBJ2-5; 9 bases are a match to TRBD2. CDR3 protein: CASSSRRGGQETQYF. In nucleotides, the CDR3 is TGTGCCAGCAGCTCGAGGCGGGGGGGCCAAGAGACCCAGTACTTC.